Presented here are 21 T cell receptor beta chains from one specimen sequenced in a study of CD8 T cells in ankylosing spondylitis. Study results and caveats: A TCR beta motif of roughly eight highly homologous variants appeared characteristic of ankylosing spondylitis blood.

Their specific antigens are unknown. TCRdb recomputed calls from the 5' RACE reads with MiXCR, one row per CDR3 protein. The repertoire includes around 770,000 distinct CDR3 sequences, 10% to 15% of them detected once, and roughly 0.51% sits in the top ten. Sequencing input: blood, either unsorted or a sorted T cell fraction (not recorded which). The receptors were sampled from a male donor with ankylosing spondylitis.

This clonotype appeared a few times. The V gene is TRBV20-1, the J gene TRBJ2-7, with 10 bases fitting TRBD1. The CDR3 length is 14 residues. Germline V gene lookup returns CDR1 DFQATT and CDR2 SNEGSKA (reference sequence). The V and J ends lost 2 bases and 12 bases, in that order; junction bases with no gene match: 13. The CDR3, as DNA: TGCAGTGCTAGACCTCCCGGACAGGGGGGTCGCCCGTACTTC. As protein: CSARPPGQGGRPYF.

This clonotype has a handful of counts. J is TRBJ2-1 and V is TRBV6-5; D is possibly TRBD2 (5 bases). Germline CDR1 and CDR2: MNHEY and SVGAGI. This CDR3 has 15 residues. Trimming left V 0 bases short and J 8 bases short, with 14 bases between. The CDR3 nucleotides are TGTGCCAGCAGTTACTCGAGGACTCCCGGGTATGAGCAGTTCTTC. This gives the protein CASSYSRTPGYEQFF.

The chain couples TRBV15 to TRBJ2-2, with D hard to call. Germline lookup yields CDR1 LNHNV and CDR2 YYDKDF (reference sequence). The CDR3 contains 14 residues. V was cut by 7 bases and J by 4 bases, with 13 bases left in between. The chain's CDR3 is CATKDTSSTGELFF. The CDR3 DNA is TGTGCCACCAAGGATACGAGCAGCACCGGGGAGCTGTTTTTT.

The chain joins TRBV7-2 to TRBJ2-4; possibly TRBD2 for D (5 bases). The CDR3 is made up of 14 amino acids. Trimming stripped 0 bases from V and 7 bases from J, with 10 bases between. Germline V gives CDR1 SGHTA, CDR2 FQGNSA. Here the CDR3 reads CASSLAAGNNIQYF. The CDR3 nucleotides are TGTGCCAGCAGCTTAGCCGCCGGGAATAACATTCAGTACTTC.

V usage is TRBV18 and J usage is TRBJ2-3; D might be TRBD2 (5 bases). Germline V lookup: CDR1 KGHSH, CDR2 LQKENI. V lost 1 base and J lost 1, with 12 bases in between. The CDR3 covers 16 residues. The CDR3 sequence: CASSPLVGVRTDTQYF. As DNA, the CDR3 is TGTGCCAGCTCACCACTTGTCGGGGTACGCACAGATACGCAGTATTTT.

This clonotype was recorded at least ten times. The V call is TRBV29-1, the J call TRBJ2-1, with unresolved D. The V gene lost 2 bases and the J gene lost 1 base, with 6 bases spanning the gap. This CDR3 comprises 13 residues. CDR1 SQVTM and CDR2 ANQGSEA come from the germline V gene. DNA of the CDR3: TGCAGCGTTGAAACTGAGTCCTACAATGAGCAGTTCTTC. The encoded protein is CSVETESYNEQFF.

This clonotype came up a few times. DNA for the CDR3: TGCGCCAGCAGCCTGCCGGGACAGGAAAATTCACCCCTCCACTTT. Protein: CASSLPGQENSPLHF. This chain links TRBV4-3 with TRBJ1-6; 8 bases map to TRBD1. Germline values: CDR1 LGHNA, CDR2 YSLEER. V gave up 4 bases and J gave up 7 bases; unmatched junction bases: 6. The CDR3 runs 15 residues.

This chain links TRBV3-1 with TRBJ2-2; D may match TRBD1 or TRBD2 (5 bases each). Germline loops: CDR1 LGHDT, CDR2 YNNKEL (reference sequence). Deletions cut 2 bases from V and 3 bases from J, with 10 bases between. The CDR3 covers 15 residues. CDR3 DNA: TGTGCCAGCAGCCAATCCCGGGGCTACACCGGGGAGCTGTTTTTT. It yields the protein CASSQSRGYTGELFF.

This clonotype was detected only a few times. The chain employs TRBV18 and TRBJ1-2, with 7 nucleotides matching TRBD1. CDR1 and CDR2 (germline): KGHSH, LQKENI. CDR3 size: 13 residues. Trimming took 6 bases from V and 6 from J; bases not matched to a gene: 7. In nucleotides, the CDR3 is TGTGCCAGCTCCCGCAATACAGGGGATGGCTACACCTTC. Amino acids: CASSRNTGDGYTF.

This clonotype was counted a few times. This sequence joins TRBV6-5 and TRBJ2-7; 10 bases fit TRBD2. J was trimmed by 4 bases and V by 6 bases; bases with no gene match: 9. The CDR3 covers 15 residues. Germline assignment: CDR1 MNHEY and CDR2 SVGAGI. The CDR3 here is CASSLGASGSYEQYF. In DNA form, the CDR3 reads TGTGCCAGCAGCTTAGGGGCTAGCGGGAGTTACGAGCAGTACTTC.

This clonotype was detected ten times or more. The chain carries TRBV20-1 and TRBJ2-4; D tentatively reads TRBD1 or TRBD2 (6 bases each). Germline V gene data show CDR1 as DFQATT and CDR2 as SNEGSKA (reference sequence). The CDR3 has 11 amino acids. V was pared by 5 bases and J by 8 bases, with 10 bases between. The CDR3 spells CSAPRGDIQYF. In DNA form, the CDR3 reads TGCAGTGCTCCGAGGGGGGACATTCAGTACTTC.

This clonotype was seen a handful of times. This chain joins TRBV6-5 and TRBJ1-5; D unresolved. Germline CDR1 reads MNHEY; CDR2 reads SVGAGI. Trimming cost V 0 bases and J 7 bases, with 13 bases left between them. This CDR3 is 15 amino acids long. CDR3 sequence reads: CASSYSVRNGQPQHF. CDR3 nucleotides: TGTGCCAGCAGTTACTCGGTCCGTAACGGGCAGCCCCAGCATTTT.

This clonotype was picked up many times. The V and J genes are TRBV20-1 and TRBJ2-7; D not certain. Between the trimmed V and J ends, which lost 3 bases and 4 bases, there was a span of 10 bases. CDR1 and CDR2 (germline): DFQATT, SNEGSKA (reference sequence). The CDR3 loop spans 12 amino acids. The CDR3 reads CSASSLDYEQYF. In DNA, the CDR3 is TGCAGTGCTAGCTCGCTAGATTACGAGCAGTACTTC.

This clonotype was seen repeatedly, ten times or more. The CDR3 sequence: CASSLGLAGRNEQFF. The CDR3 DNA reads TGTGCCAGCAGCTTGGGACTAGCGGGACGCAATGAGCAGTTCTTC. This chain joins TRBV11-1 and TRBJ2-1, with 13 bases matching TRBD2. The CDR3 has 15 amino acids. V shed 3 bases, J shed 6 bases, and the junction held 2 bases outside the gene matches. Germline V lookup: CDR1 SGHAT, CDR2 FQDESV (reference sequence).

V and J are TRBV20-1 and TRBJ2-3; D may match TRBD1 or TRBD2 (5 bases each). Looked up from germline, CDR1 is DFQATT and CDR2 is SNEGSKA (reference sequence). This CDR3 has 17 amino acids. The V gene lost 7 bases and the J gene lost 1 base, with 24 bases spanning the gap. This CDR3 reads CSVETPPGRGGTDTQYF. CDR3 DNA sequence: TGCAGTGTCGAAACCCCTCCAGGGAGAGGTGGCACAGATACGCAGTATTTT.

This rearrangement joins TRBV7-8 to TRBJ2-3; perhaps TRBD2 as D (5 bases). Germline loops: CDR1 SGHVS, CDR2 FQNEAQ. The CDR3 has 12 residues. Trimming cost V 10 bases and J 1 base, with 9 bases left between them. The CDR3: CAIRRGTDTQYF. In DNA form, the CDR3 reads TGTGCCATCCGGCGGGGCACAGATACGCAGTATTTT.

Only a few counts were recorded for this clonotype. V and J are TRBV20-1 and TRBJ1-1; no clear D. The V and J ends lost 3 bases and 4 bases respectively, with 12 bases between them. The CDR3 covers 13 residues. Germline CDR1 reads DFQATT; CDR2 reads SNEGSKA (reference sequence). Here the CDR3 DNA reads TGCAGTGCTAGGGAGGGAACAACCACTGAAGCTTTCTTT. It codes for CSAREGTTTEAFF.

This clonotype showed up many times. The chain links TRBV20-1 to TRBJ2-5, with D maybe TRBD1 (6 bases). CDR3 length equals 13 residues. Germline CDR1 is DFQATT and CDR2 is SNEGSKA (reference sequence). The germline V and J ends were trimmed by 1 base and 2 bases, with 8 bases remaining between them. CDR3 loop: CSARVTGQETQYF. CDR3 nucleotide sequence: TGCAGTGCTAGAGTAACAGGGCAAGAGACCCAGTACTTC.

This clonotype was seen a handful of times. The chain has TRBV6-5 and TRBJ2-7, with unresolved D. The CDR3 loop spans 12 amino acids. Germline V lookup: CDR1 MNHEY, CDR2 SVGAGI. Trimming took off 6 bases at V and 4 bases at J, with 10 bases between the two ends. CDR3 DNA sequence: TGTGCCAGCAGCAGTAATAGATACGAGCAGTACTTC. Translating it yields CASSSNRYEQYF.

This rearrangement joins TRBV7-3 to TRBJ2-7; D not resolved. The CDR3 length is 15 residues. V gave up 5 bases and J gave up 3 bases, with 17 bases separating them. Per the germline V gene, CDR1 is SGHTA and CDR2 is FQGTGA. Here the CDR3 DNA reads TGTGCCAGCAGCCTACTGGCCATCGAAGGCTACGAGCAGTACTTC. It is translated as CASSLLAIEGYEQYF.

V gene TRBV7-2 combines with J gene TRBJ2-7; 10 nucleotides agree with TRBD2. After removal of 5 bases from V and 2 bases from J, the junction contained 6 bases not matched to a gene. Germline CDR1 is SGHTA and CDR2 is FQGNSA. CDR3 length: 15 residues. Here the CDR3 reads CASSIRTSGAYEQYF. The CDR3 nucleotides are TGTGCCAGCAGCATCCGCACTAGCGGGGCCTACGAGCAGTACTTC.